This T cell receptor (beta chain) comes out of a study of STAT5B mutations in CD4+ large granular lymphocyte leukemia. General study results and limits: Without putative leukemic clones, patient CD4-sorted repertoires remained more clonal than healthy CD4+ repertoires.

The sample holds a few counts of this clone. Its target is unknown. The repertoire was sequenced with immunoSEQ multiplex PCR; TCRdb's copy has only in-frame clones and lacks some. The repertoire holds some 30,000 clones, approximately 71% seen once, with about 0.45% in the top ten. Trimming pared 0 bases from V and 3 bases from J, leaving 10 bases between. Germline CDR1 reads SGHNT; CDR2 reads YYREEE (reference sequence). This CDR3 region has 15 residues. The rearrangement links TRBV5-4 to TRBJ1-3; D gene ambiguous. The receptor comes from a human donor in good health. Source material: CD4+ T cells from blood buffy coats. This chain's CDR3 is CASSLAGPVGNTIYF. CDR3 in DNA: TGTGCCAGCAGCTTGGCAGGCCCGGTTGGAAACACCATATATTTT.